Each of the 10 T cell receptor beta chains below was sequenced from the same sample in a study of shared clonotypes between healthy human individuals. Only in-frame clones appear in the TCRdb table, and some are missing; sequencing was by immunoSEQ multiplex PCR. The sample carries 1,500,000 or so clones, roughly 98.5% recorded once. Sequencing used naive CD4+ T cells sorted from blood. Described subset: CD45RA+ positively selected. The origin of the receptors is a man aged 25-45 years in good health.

In DNA form, the CDR3 reads TGCGCCAGCAGCCAAGTCGTTGCGGGAGGATACAATGAGCAGTTCTTC. Its protein is CASSQVVAGGYNEQFF. V usage is TRBV4-3 and J usage is TRBJ2-1, with TRBD2 matching over 8 bases. V shed 1 base and J 4 bases; nucleotides not matched to a gene: 6. CDR3 length equals 16 residues. Germline loops: CDR1 LGHNA, CDR2 YSLEER.

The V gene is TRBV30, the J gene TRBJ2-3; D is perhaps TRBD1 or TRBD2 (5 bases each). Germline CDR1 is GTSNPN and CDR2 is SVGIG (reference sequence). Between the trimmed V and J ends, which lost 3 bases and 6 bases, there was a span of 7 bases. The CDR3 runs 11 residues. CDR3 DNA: TGTGCCTGGAGGGGGGACGATACGCAGTATTTT. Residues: CAWRGDDTQYF.

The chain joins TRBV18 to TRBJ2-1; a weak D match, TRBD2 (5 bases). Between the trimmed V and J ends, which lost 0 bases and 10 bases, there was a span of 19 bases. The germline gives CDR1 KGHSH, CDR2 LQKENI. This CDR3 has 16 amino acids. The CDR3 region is CASSPPSGNLTGEQFF. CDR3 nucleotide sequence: TGTGCCAGCTCACCACCGTCGGGTAACCTAACGGGGGAGCAGTTCTTC.

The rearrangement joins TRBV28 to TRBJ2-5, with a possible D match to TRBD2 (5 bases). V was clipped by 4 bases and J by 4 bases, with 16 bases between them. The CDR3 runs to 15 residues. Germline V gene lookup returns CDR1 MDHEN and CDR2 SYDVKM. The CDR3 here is CASSSGPGYRETQYF. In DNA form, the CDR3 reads TGTGCCAGCAGTTCCGGGCCGGGGTATCGAGAGACCCAGTACTTC. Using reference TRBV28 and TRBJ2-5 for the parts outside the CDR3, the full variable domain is DVKVTQSSRYLVKRTGEKVFLECVQDMDHENMFWYRQDPGLGLRLIYFSYDVKMKEKGDIPEGYSVSREKKERFSLILESASTNQTSMYLCASSSGPGYRETQYFGPGTRLLVL.

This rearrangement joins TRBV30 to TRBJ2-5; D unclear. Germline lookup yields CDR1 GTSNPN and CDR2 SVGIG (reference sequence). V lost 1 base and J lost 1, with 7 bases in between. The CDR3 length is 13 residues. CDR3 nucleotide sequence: TGTGCCTGGAGTGAGGGCACCCAAGAGACCCAGTACTTC. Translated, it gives CAWSEGTQETQYF.

The CDR3: CASNSHGVDERVYEQYF. The CDR3 DNA reads TGTGCCAGCAACTCCCATGGGGTCGACGAGCGGGTCTACGAGCAGTACTTC. The chain has TRBV28 and TRBJ2-7; D may be TRBD2 (6 bases). V was cut by 7 bases and J by 3 bases, with 25 bases left in between. Germline CDR1 is MDHEN and CDR2 is SYDVKM. This CDR3 has 17 residues.

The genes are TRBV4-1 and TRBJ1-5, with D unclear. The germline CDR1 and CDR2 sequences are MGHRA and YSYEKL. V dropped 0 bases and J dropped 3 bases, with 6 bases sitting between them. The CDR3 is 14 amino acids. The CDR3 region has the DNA TGCGCCAGCAGCCAAGATCAGACCAATCAGCCCCAGCATTTT. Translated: CASSQDQTNQPQHF.

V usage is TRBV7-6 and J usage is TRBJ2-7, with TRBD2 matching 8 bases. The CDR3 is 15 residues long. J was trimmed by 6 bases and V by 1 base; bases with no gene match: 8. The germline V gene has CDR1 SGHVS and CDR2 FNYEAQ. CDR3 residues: CASSLGAGGKGEQYF. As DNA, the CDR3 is TGTGCCAGCAGCTTAGGGGCGGGAGGTAAGGGCGAGCAGTACTTC. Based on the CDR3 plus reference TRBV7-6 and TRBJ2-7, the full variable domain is GAGVSQSPRYKVTKRGQDVALRCDPISGHVSLYWYRQALGQGPEFLTYFNYEAQQDKSGLPNDRFSAERPEGSISTLTIQRTEQRDSAMYRCASSLGAGGKGEQYFGPGTRLTVT.

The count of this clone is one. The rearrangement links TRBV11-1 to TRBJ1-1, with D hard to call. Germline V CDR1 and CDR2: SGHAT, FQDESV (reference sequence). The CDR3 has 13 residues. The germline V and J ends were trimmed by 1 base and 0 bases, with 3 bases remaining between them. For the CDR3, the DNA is TGTGCCAGCAGCTTAGAGTTGAACACTGAAGCTTTCTTT. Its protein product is CASSLELNTEAFF.

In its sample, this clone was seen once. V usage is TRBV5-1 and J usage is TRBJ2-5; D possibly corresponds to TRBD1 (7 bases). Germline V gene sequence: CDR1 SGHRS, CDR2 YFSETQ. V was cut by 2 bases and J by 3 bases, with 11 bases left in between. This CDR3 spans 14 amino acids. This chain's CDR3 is CASSLGGTEETQYF. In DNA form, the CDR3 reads TGCGCCAGCAGCTTAGGCGGGACAGAAGAGACCCAGTACTTC.